This T cell receptor beta chain emerged from a study of T-cell reconstitution after alpha-beta-depleted transplantation in children. The table lists this clonotype with many counts. Library preparation (for TCRbeta) was performed with unique molecular identifiers. TCRdb independently ran MiXCR on the PCR reads; one entry per CDR3 protein. Found here are more than 200,000 distinct CDR3 sequences, about 23% of them singletons; the top ten hold 2% to 3%. Trimming stripped 3 bases from V and 0 bases from J, with 10 bases between. Germline V gene sequence: CDR1 SGHRS, CDR2 YFSETQ. The CDR3 has 14 amino acids.

V usage is TRBV5-1 and J usage is TRBJ2-7; D gene uncertain. Sample: PBMCs, taken before TCRalphabeta/CD19-depleted stem cell transplant. The TCR was taken from a girl aged 2 to 9 with Fanconi anemia, due to receive a stem cell transplant. CDR3 DNA sequence: TGCGCCAGCAGCTCAGCGAGTCACTCCTACGAGCAGTACTTC. It codes for CASSSASHSYEQYF.